These T cell receptor beta chains were read from a single sample in a study of shared clonotypes between healthy human individuals. Profiled with immunoSEQ multiplex PCR; TCRdb holds only in-frame clones, not every one. The table records roughly 2.2 million clones, more than 80% of them present only once. Sample: naive CD4+ T cells from PBMCs. These receptors originate from a man aged 18 to 30 in good health. Some clones in this sample may be carry-over from other donors' samples. Both conserved end residues are trimmed from each CDR3.

TRBV5-1	TRBJ1-2	ASSLASYGYT
TRBV5-8	TRBJ2-3	ASSSQGWRDTQY
TRBV5-1	TRBJ1-1	ASSLQGWNTEAF
TRBV6-4	TRBJ2-3	ASSDSWPEDTDTQY
TRBV6-5	TRBJ1-2	ASSPRGSNYGYT
TRBV7-9	TRBJ1-1	ASSSPSKANTEAF
TRBV7-8	TRBJ2-5	ASSLGGGTGGWETQY
TRBV15	TRBJ2-1	ATSRDYLGNEQF
TRBV2	TRBJ2-7	ASTLNSYEQY
TRBV27	TRBJ1-5	ASSLGVNQPQH
TRBV21-1	TRBJ1-5	ASSPRSPFINQPQH
TRBV6-5	TRBJ2-7	ASRGLSGSIYEQY
TRBV6-6	TRBJ2-2	ASSSTQGELF
TRBV6-1	TRBJ1-3	ASRNWVSGNTIY
TRBV4-3	TRBJ2-4	ASSQDLVAKNIQY
TRBV4-3	TRBJ1-4	ASSQVYRATNEKLF
TRBV4-2	TRBJ1-4	ASSQDGGRGLEKLF
TRBV4-3	TRBJ1-2	ASSQGFSTRGYT
TRBV7-2	TRBJ1-4	ASSREVGRGEKLF
TRBV13	TRBJ2-5	ASSLGTSGVQETQY
TRBV10-3	TRBJ1-1	AISEGGLGTEAF
TRBV27	TRBJ2-1	ASRGLPYNEQF
TRBV7-2	TRBJ1-5	ASSSIRDRGQPQH
TRBV7-3	TRBJ2-5	ASSTQGTGQETQY
TRBV28	TRBJ2-7	ASSLSSYEQY
TRBV6-5	TRBJ1-2	ASSGGQAIPLGYT
TRBV10-3	TRBJ1-1	AISGDQGYTEAF
TRBV7-2	TRBJ2-7	ASSLGAGPYEQY
TRBV5-1	TRBJ2-3	ASSRTDTQY
TRBV5-1	TRBJ2-5	ASSLGQGQETQY
TRBV5-1	TRBJ2-5	ASSLAQETQY
TRBV6-1	TRBJ2-7	ASRMTYLLYEQY
TRBV11-3	TRBJ2-1	ASSLGRTRNEQF
TRBV6-1	TRBJ2-6	ASRDGGSGANVLT
TRBV2	TRBJ2-1	ASSPGARGNEQF
TRBV7-8	TRBJ2-1	ASSFSGGRGNEQF
TRBV9	TRBJ2-1	ASSVLGAGSYNEQF
TRBV9	TRBJ1-2	ASSVANNYGYT
TRBV10-3	TRBJ1-2	AISVQVNYGYT
TRBV5-6	TRBJ1-4	ASSFRGTNEKLF
TRBV7-8	TRBJ1-5	ASSSTTGGITNQPQH
TRBV27	TRBJ2-1	ASSSHRTSGTYNEQF
TRBV5-4	TRBJ2-2	ASSLGGGTVNTGELF
TRBV19	TRBJ2-5	ASSIWASGVSSETQY
TRBV28	TRBJ1-2	ASTSVLALVNRGVGYGYT
TRBV5-5	TRBJ1-2	ASSWRTGYGYT
TRBV7-9	TRBJ2-5	ASSPIQETQY
TRBV5-1	TRBJ2-2	ASSDASGRAVDGELF
TRBV5-1	TRBJ1-3	ASQDNSGNTIY